This T cell receptor (beta chain) was identified during a study of cytotoxic CD8 clonotypes in ibrutinib-treated CLL. Method: immunoSEQ multiplex PCR; TCRdb's copy keeps in-frame clones and lacks some. This table holds 150,000 to 250,000 clones, over 55% found once. This clone occurred once. From germline, CDR1 is GTSNPN and CDR2 SVGIG (reference sequence). V was clipped by 2 bases and J by 7 bases, with 11 bases between them. The CDR3 length is 13 residues. The chain employs TRBV30 and TRBJ2-2; perhaps D is TRBD1 or TRBD2 (5 bases each). The sample was PBMCs, taken after 24 months of ibrutinib treatment. This sequence was found in a human donor with chronic lymphocytic leukemia. The chain's CDR3 is CAWSRQRGGELFF. The DNA of the CDR3 is TGTGCCTGGAGTCGGCAGAGGGGCGGGGAGCTGTTTTTT.